A single T cell receptor (beta chain) is shown here with its context. There is no known antigen for this receptor. Base-call qualities are not available, and no considerably larger clone is one nucleotide away. The entry originates in a study of T cells in localized non-small cell lung cancer (dated by TCRdb to 2018 to 2021). For the wider study: T cell repertoires of 200 to 300 early-stage NSCLC patients were analyzed, with tumors being compared against uninvolved tumor-adjacent lungs. The cohort was made up of hundreds of treatment-naive NSCLC patients whose localized lung tumors had been resected. NSCLC patients had a mean age of approximately 66 years, and around 130 were male and 85 to 110 female. Results the study describes overall, beyond this receptor: Because of the exploratory design, TCR variables were selected using unadjusted p-values without false-discovery rate correction. A median of around 57 of the top 100 tumor clones turned up in the paired uninvolved adjacent lung, and under 30 of those clones also ranked among the top 100 of that same adjacent lung. Because multi-region tumor sequencing was not performed, intratumor heterogeneity could not be ruled out. Uninvolved tumor-adjacent lung showed the highest T cell clonality, higher than tumor, which suggests more focused antigenic responses in the adjacent lung. Longer overall survival was associated with higher T cell density in blood, whereas shorter survival was associated with higher clonality in adjacent lung.

At diagnosis, tumor, uninvolved tumor-adjacent lung and peripheral blood were collected and then preserved as a mix of FFPE and fresh-frozen material. For TCR repertoire profiling, blood samples were analyzed as peripheral blood mononuclear cells. TCR beta CDR3 regions were sequenced from DNA using the immunoSEQ Assay. Processing in the source paper ran as follows. To compute T cell density, TCR beta template counts were normalized to usable DNA, which was estimated by amplifying housekeeping genes. Using the preseqR package, richness was estimated by extrapolating to 120,000 templates for tissue samples and 400,000 templates for PBMC samples. Clonality was defined by subtracting Pielou's evenness from one. To identify tissue-enriched TCRs, differential abundance testing was run on productive amino-acid clonotypes with a minimum total count of 5 and an alpha of 0.1. The Jaccard Index and the Morisita Overlap Index were used to quantify repertoire overlap between compartments. TCR beta CDR3s were clustered by GLIPH together with public tetramer-defined viral CDR3s, and at least three viral sequences plus V-gene enrichment were required for viral motifs. Not all clones reach the TCRdb copy of this immuneACCESS table, which keeps in-frame sequences only. Checked studies attribute under half of the gap to unresolved V genes and leave the rest unexplained. V and J calls and clone size are given by that table; D and trimming were obtained from the DNA. This sample lists tens of thousands of clones; more than 70% were detected once. Of the sample, around a fifth falls within the top ten clones.

Sequencing used peripheral blood, obtained before any cancer treatment. This clonotype originated in a woman aged 35 to 70 with stage I squamous cell lung carcinoma.

CDR3 sequence: CASSVEDRSTYEQYF. The nucleotides are TGTGCCAGCAGTGTGGAGGACAGGAGCACCTACGAGCAGTACTTC. The chain is assembled from TRBV2 and TRBJ2-7, and 7 bases in between align with TRBD1. The cysteine opens and the phenylalanine closes a CDR3 of 15 amino acids. This entry keeps only the CDR3 DNA: 45 bases, framed from base 1. CDR1 and CDR2 (SNHLY, FYNNEI) derive from the germline V gene. V is cut back by 4 bases and J by 2 bases, with 8 bases in the junction unmatched.